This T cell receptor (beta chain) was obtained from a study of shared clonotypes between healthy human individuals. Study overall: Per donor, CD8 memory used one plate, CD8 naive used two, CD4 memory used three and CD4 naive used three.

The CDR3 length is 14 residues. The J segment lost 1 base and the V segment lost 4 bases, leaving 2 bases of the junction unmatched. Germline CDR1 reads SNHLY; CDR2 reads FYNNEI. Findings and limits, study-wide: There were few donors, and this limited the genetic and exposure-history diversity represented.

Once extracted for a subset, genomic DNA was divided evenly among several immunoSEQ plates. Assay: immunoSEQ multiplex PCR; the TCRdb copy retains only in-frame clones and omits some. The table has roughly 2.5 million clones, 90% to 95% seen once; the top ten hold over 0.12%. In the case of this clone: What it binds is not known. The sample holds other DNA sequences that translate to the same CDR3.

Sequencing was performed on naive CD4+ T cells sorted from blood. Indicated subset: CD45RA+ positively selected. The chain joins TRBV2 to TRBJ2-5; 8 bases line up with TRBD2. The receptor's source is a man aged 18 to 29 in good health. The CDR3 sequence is CASSVTSGQETQYF. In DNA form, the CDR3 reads TGTGCCAGCAGTGTAACTAGCGGCCAAGAGACCCAGTACTTC.